Listed below are T cell receptor beta chains from one sample, sequenced in a study of OX40 agonist ivuxolimab in advanced cancers. Here immunoSEQ multiplex PCR was the method, and the copy in TCRdb shows in-frame clones only, minus some. The sample lists under 75,000 clones; 80% to 90% were seen once. Sequenced material: CD4+ or CD8+ T cells sorted from blood, taken in a trial of the OX40 agonist ivuxolimab. These TCRs come from an adult with an advanced solid tumor such as melanoma, head and neck, liver or kidney cancer. Both conserved end residues are part of each CDR3. D genes are given only for firm matches. Some rows have no size entry. The others give once, few or many, or a class for an expanded clone.

d_gene: NA
abundance: NA
j_gene: TRBJ1-5
v_gene: TRBV6-6
CDR3nt: TGTGCCAGCAGTTACTTGGGGGTGGGCAATCAGCCCCAGCATTTT
CDR3aa: CASSYLGVGNQPQHF

d_gene: TRBD1
abundance: NA
j_gene: TRBJ2-7
v_gene: TRBV6-5
CDR3nt: TGTGCCAGCAGCAGGGGGCCCTCCTACGAGCAGTACTTC
CDR3aa: CASSRGPSYEQYF

d_gene: TRBD1
abundance: NA
j_gene: TRBJ2-7
v_gene: TRBV5-1
CDR3nt: TGCGCCAGCAGCTTGGGACAGGGGACAGCGCGGGTCCGTTACGAGCAGTACTTC
CDR3aa: CASSLGQGTARVRYEQYF

d_gene: NA
abundance: NA
j_gene: TRBJ1-5
v_gene: TRBV7-9
CDR3nt: TGTGCCAGCAGCTTAGGACAGATTAATCAGCCCCAGCATTTT
CDR3aa: CASSLGQINQPQHF

d_gene: TRBD1
abundance: NA
j_gene: TRBJ2-3
v_gene: TRBV5-1
CDR3nt: TGCGCCAGCAGCTTGGGGGACAGTGCTTTCGATACGCAGTATTTT
CDR3aa: CASSLGDSAFDTQYF

d_gene: NA
abundance: few
j_gene: TRBJ1-1
v_gene: TRBV7-2
CDR3nt: TGTGCCAGCAGCCTTGGTCGCACTATTGAAGCTTTCTTT
CDR3aa: CASSLGRTIEAFF

d_gene: NA
abundance: NA
j_gene: TRBJ2-2
v_gene: TRBV15
CDR3nt: TGTGCCACCAGCAGAGCGATCAACACCGGGGAGCTGTTTTTT
CDR3aa: CATSRAINTGELFF

d_gene: NA
abundance: NA
j_gene: TRBJ1-2
v_gene: TRBV4-3
CDR3nt: TGCGCCAGCAGCCCTCTCGGACAGACGGACTATGGCTACACCTTC
CDR3aa: CASSPLGQTDYGYTF

d_gene: NA
abundance: NA
j_gene: TRBJ2-5
v_gene: TRBV7-6
CDR3nt: TGTGCCAGCAGCTTACTCCAAGAGACCCAGTACTTC
CDR3aa: CASSLLQETQYF

d_gene: TRBD1
abundance: NA
j_gene: TRBJ2-5
v_gene: TRBV5-1
CDR3nt: TGCGCCAGCAGCTTGGCCGGGACAGAACAAGAGACCCAGTACTTC
CDR3aa: CASSLAGTEQETQYF

d_gene: TRBD1
abundance: NA
j_gene: TRBJ1-1
v_gene: TRBV6-4
CDR3nt: TGTGCCAGCAGCCCGGACAGGCTGAACACTGAAGCTTTCTTT
CDR3aa: CASSPDRLNTEAFF

d_gene: NA
abundance: once
j_gene: TRBJ1-1
v_gene: TRBV18
CDR3nt: TGTGCCAGCTCACCTGCCATGAACACTGAAGCTTTCTTT
CDR3aa: CASSPAMNTEAFF

d_gene: TRBD2
abundance: NA
j_gene: TRBJ2-5
v_gene: TRBV7-9
CDR3nt: TGTGCCAGCAGCTTAGGGGACTATATAGGGGAGACCCAGTACTTC
CDR3aa: CASSLGDYIGETQYF